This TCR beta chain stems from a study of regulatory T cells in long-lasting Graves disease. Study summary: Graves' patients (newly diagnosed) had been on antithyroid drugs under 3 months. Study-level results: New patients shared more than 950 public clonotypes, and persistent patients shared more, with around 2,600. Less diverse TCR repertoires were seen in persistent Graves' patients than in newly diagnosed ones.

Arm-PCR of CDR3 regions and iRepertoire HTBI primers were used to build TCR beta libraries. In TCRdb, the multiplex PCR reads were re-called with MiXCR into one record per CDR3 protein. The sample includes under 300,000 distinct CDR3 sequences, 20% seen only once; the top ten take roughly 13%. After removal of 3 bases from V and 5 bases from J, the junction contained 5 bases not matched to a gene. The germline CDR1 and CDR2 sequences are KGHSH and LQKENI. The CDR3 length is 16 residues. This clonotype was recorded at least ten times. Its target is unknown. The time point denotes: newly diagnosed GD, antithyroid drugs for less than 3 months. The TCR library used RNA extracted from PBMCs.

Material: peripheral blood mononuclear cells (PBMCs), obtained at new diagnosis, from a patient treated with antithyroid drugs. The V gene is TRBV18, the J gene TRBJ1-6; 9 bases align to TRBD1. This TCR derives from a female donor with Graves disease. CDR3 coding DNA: TGTGCCAGCTCACCTTGGGACAGGGAGGATAATTCACCCCTCCACTTT. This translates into CASSPWDREDNSPLHF.